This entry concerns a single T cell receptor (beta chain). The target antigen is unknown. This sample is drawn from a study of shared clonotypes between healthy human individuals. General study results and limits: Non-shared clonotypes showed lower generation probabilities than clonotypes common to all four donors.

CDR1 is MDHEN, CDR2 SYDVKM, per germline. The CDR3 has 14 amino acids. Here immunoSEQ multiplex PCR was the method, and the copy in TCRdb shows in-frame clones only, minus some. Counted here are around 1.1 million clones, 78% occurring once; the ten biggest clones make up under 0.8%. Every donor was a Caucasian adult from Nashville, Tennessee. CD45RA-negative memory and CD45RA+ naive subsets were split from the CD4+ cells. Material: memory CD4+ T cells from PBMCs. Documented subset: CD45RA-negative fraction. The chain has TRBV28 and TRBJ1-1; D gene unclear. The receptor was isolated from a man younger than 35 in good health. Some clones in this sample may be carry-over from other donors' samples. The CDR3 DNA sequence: TGTGCGTGGGTGGTACGGAATCTAAACACTGAAGCTTTCTTT. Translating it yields CAWVVRNLNTEAFF.